This T cell receptor beta chain was found in a study of shared clonotypes between healthy human individuals. Clones were read by immunoSEQ multiplex PCR, and TCRdb kept only the in-frame ones, dropping some. This repertoire shows just over 2,000,000 clones, 85% to 95% found once; its top ten account for 0.1% to 0.15%. To note about this clone: Its antigen is unknown. At one end the junction does not follow the germline gene, possibly because of a read error.

The CDR3 spans 16 residues. CDR1 is SGDLS and CDR2 is YYNGEE in the germline V gene. The study, taken as a whole, reports: Apart from blood, nothing was sampled; tissue repertoires likely differ.

The chain couples TRBV9 to TRBJ1-2; the match to TRBD1 covers 8 bases. This clonotype was sampled from a man younger than 30 in good health. The sample taken for sequencing was naive CD4+ T cells sorted from blood. Subset in this sample: CD45RA+ positively selected. The CDR3 sequence: CAGSVESRTGPYGYTF. CDR3 coding DNA: TGTGCCGGCAGCGTAGAATCCCGGACAGGGCCCTATGGCTACACCTTC.